The clone carrying this T cell receptor beta chain appeared once. Its matching antigen is unknown. This entry is derived from a study of shared clonotypes between healthy human individuals. Assay used: immunoSEQ multiplex PCR; TCRdb lists only in-frame clones, some missing. The sample includes around 1.9 million clones, 85% to 95% of them seen just once. Naive CD8 cells, CD45RO-negative and positively selected for CCR7, excluded terminally differentiated effector memory CD45RA+ cells. Overall study findings and caveats: Memory subsets generally showed lower estimated richness than naive subsets.

The receptor was derived from a man aged 18 to 29 in good health. Some clones in this sample may be carry-over from other donors' samples. The sequenced sample consisted of naive CD8+ T cells from PBMCs.

CDR3 bases: TGTGCCAGCATCGGTCTTTTGGGACTTAGTCTACGTCAGTTCTTC. Protein: CASIGLLGLSLRQFF. The chain combines TRBV6-1 with TRBJ2-1, with D maybe TRBD2 (6 bases). V was clipped by 7 bases and J by 13 bases, with 26 bases between them. The V gene's germline CDR1 is MNHNS and CDR2 SASEGT. CDR3 length: 15 amino acids.